This is a list of T cell receptor beta chains from one sample in a study of human T cells and chemical hapten exposure. TCRdb independently ran MiXCR on the RACE reads; one entry per CDR3 protein. This sample has 65,000 to 80,000 distinct CDR3 sequences; over 7% occur once, and the top ten carry under 2%. Sample: whole blood. All receptors come from a male donor in good health. Some clones in this sample may be carry-over from other donors' samples. Each CDR3 is given with its conserved first and last residue. A D gene is named only where the DNA matches it firmly. Expanded clones are given a class, and other clones once, few, many or no size at all.

V gene: TRBV12-3/TRBV12-4; J gene: TRBJ2-7; D gene: .; CDR3 length: 11; clone size: .; CDR3 DNA: TGTGCCAGCAGTTCAGGGAGGGAGCAGTACTTC; CDR3 protein: CASSSGREQYF
V gene: TRBV12-3/TRBV12-4; J gene: TRBJ2-3; D gene: .; CDR3 length: 13; clone size: few; CDR3 DNA: TGTGCCAGCAGTGAACCCCAGGAGGATACGCAGTATTTT; CDR3 protein: CASSEPQEDTQYF
V gene: TRBV5-4; J gene: TRBJ1-3; D gene: .; CDR3 length: 16; clone size: few; CDR3 DNA: TGTGCCAGCAGCCTCCGGACGGAGCCGGCAGGAAACACCATATATTTT; CDR3 protein: CASSLRTEPAGNTIYF
V gene: TRBV6-1; J gene: TRBJ2-1; D gene: .; CDR3 length: 17; clone size: .; CDR3 DNA: TGTGCCAGCAGTGAAGGAGAGGGTCTCCTCTCCTACAATGAGCAGTTCTTC; CDR3 protein: CASSEGEGLLSYNEQFF
V gene: TRBV29-1; J gene: TRBJ1-3; D gene: .; CDR3 length: 14; clone size: many; CDR3 DNA: TGCAGCGTATCCGAACAGGGTTCTGGAAACACCATATATTTT; CDR3 protein: CSVSEQGSGNTIYF
V gene: TRBV27; J gene: TRBJ2-7; D gene: .; CDR3 length: 13; clone size: few; CDR3 DNA: TGTGCCAGCAGTTCGACGGGGGTCTACGAGCAGTACTTC; CDR3 protein: CASSSTGVYEQYF
V gene: TRBV20-1; J gene: TRBJ1-1; D gene: .; CDR3 length: 11; clone size: few; CDR3 DNA: TGCAGTGCTAGCCGTAACAGGGAAACTTTCTTT; CDR3 protein: CSASRNRETFF
V gene: TRBV20-1; J gene: TRBJ2-3; D gene: .; CDR3 length: 15; clone size: few; CDR3 DNA: TGCAGTGCCCCCCCAAGGGCGCTCAGCACAGATACGCAGTATTTT; CDR3 protein: CSAPPRALSTDTQYF
V gene: TRBV6-2/TRBV6-3; J gene: TRBJ1-1; D gene: .; CDR3 length: 14; clone size: few; CDR3 DNA: TGTGCCAGCATTCACCCCAGACTGAACACTGAAGCTTTCTTT; CDR3 protein: CASIHPRLNTEAFF
V gene: TRBV4-1; J gene: TRBJ2-1; D gene: TRBD2; CDR3 length: 16; clone size: many; CDR3 DNA: TGCGCCAGCAGCCCTTCTATAGCGGGGAGGGGCCATGAGCAGTTCTTC; CDR3 protein: CASSPSIAGRGHEQFF
V gene: TRBV6-5; J gene: TRBJ2-4; D gene: .; CDR3 length: 15; clone size: .; CDR3 DNA: TGTGCCAGCAGTTTCGACAGCCTAGGGGTAGACATTCAGTACTTC; CDR3 protein: CASSFDSLGVDIQYF
V gene: TRBV5-1; J gene: TRBJ1-3; D gene: TRBD1; CDR3 length: 18; clone size: many; CDR3 DNA: TGCGCCAGCAGCTCCACGCCGGGACAGGGTAGCTCTGGAAACACCATATATTTT; CDR3 protein: CASSSTPGQGSSGNTIYF
V gene: TRBV27; J gene: TRBJ2-5; D gene: TRBD2; CDR3 length: 15; clone size: .; CDR3 DNA: TGTGCCAGCAGTCCCGTGGCTAGCGGGACTGGAGCCCAGTACTTC; CDR3 protein: CASSPVASGTGAQYF
V gene: TRBV5-1; J gene: TRBJ1-6; D gene: .; CDR3 length: 14; clone size: few; CDR3 DNA: TGCGCCAGCAGCTTGGAACGGGATAATTCACCCCTCCACTTT; CDR3 protein: CASSLERDNSPLHF
V gene: TRBV10-2; J gene: TRBJ2-1; D gene: .; CDR3 length: 17; clone size: .; CDR3 DNA: TGCGCCAGCAGTGAGTCAGAGCGGAAGAGCTCCTACAATGAGCAGTTCTTC; CDR3 protein: CASSESERKSSYNEQFF
V gene: TRBV7-7; J gene: TRBJ2-3; D gene: TRBD2; CDR3 length: 16; clone size: many; CDR3 DNA: TGTGCCAGCAGCTCCGGGACTAGCGGGGGTGCAGATACGCAGTATTTT; CDR3 protein: CASSSGTSGGADTQYF
V gene: TRBV20-1; J gene: TRBJ1-1; D gene: .; CDR3 length: 13; clone size: many; CDR3 DNA: TGCAGTGCCGACGAGGGGCGGAACACTGAAGCTTTCTTT; CDR3 protein: CSADEGRNTEAFF
V gene: TRBV5-1; J gene: TRBJ1-5; D gene: TRBD1; CDR3 length: 18; clone size: once; CDR3 DNA: TGCGCCAGCAGGAGGGGGACAGGGGTCCCAAAACCCTATCAGCCCCAGCATTTT; CDR3 protein: CASRRGTGVPKPYQPQHF
V gene: TRBV10-3; J gene: TRBJ1-1; D gene: TRBD1; CDR3 length: 15; clone size: many; CDR3 DNA: TGTGCCATCAGTGAGGGGGGGGACAGAGGCACTGAAGCTTTCTTT; CDR3 protein: CAISEGGDRGTEAFF
V gene: TRBV5-6; J gene: TRBJ1-1; D gene: TRBD1; CDR3 length: 16; clone size: .; CDR3 DNA: TGTGCCAGCAGCTTTCGGACAGGGGTCTTGAACACTGAAGCTTTCTTT; CDR3 protein: CASSFRTGVLNTEAFF
V gene: TRBV4-2; J gene: TRBJ1-2; D gene: .; CDR3 length: 13; clone size: .; CDR3 DNA: TGTGCCAGCAGCCTTATGGACAGCTATGGCTACACCTTC; CDR3 protein: CASSLMDSYGYTF
V gene: TRBV4-3; J gene: TRBJ1-2; D gene: TRBD1; CDR3 length: 15; clone size: .; CDR3 DNA: TGTGCCAGCAGCCAAGCCTCGACAGGGCCCTATGGCTACACCTTC; CDR3 protein: CASSQASTGPYGYTF
V gene: TRBV4-2; J gene: TRBJ1-4; D gene: .; CDR3 length: 15; clone size: few; CDR3 DNA: TGTGCCAGCAGCCAAGATCGGTTCAGTAATGAAAAACTGTTTTTT; CDR3 protein: CASSQDRFSNEKLFF
V gene: TRBV28; J gene: TRBJ2-7; D gene: TRBD1; CDR3 length: 14; clone size: .; CDR3 DNA: TGTGCCAGCAGCCCTCTAGGACAGGCTGGCGAGCAGTACTTC; CDR3 protein: CASSPLGQAGEQYF
V gene: TRBV12-5; J gene: TRBJ1-5; D gene: .; CDR3 length: 15; clone size: few; CDR3 DNA: TGTGCTAGTGGGTGGGGCAGGGATAGCAATCAGCCCCAGCATTTT; CDR3 protein: CASGWGRDSNQPQHF
V gene: TRBV7-9; J gene: TRBJ2-3; D gene: .; CDR3 length: 13; clone size: few; CDR3 DNA: TGTGCCAGCAGCTTACTAGTTGCAGATACGCAGTATTTT; CDR3 protein: CASSLLVADTQYF